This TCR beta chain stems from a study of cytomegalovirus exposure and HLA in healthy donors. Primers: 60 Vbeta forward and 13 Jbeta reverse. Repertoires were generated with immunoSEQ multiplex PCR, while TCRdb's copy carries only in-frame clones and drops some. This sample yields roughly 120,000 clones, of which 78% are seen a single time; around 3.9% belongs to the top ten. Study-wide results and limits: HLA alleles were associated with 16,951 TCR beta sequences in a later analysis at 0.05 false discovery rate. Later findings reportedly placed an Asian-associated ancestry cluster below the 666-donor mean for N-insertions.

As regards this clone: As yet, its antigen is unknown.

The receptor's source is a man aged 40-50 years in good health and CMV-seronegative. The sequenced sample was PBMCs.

CDR3: CASSLNLADTQYF. For the CDR3, the DNA is TGTGCCAGCAGCTTGAATTTAGCAGATACGCAGTATTTT. This rearrangement joins TRBV5-6 to TRBJ2-3; no clear D gene. CDR1 and CDR2 from the germline V gene are SGHDT and YYEEEE. V was pared by 1 base and J by 4 bases, with 7 bases between. The CDR3 length is 13 residues.